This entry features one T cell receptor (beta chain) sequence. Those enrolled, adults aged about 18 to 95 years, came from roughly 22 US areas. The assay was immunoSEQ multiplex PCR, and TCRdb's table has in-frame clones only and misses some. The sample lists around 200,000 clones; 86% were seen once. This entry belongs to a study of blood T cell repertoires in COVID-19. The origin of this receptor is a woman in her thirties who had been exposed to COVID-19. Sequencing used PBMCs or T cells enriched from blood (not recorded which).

The CDR3, as DNA: TGTGCCAGCAGCTCTGGACAGGGGTTATGGGCCTATGGCTACACCTTC. Translation: CASSSGQGLWAYGYTF. This chain connects TRBV7-9 to TRBJ1-2; 9 nucleotides align to TRBD1. Germline V lookup: CDR1 SEHNR, CDR2 FQNEAQ (reference sequence). The ends lost 4 bases at V and 4 bases at J; junction bases unmatched: 10. The CDR3 is 16 amino acids.